Below are 10 T cell receptor beta chains sequenced from a single sample in a study of cytomegalovirus exposure and HLA in healthy donors. With 60 Vbeta and 13 Jbeta primers, the PCR was carried out. Data came from immunoSEQ multiplex PCR; TCRdb stores just in-frame clones and leaves some out. The repertoire holds around 120,000 clones, approximately 80% seen once, with less than 3% in the top ten. The sequenced sample was PBMCs. The receptors shown here come from a woman aged 35 to 49 in good health and CMV-seropositive.

The J gene is TRBJ2-7, the V gene TRBV2; D gene uncertain. CDR1 and CDR2 from the germline V gene are SNHLY and FYNNEI. CDR3 size: 13 residues. V was shortened by 4 bases and J by 6 bases, with 13 bases between the two germline ends. CDR3 DNA sequence: TGTGCCAGCAGTGGAACCCCAAGCTCCGAGCAGTACTTC. Protein sequence: CASSGTPSSEQYF.

This clone was seen only once. The CDR3 nucleotides read TGTGCCAGCAGTGACGACAGAAACTATGGCTACACCTTC. This translates into CASSDDRNYGYTF. The chain links TRBV2 to TRBJ1-2; D possibly corresponds to TRBD1 (5 bases). Germline CDR1 reads SNHLY; CDR2 reads FYNNEI. The CDR3 totals 13 residues. Trimming stripped 3 bases from V and 2 bases from J, with 7 bases between.

The chain couples TRBV18 to TRBJ2-7; the D is unclear. The CDR3 has 24 residues. The germline V gene encodes CDR1 KGHSH and CDR2 LQKENI. Trimming took 0 bases from V and 4 from J, leaving 40 bases between them. The CDR3 spells CASSPPLNIPSLTPPRIKPYEQYF. CDR3 sequence (DNA): TGTGCCAGCTCACCACCGTTAAACATCCCATCATTAACACCGCCTAGGATCAAACCTTACGAGCAGTACTTC.

Comments on this clone: Germline is not matched at one junction end, which may reflect a read error. The V call is TRBV30, the J call TRBJ1-2; D possibly corresponds to TRBD1 (5 bases). The CDR3 covers 12 residues. CDR1 and CDR2 (germline): GTSNPN, SVGIG (reference sequence). The CDR3 region is CAWSFRDYGYAF. The CDR3 DNA follows: TGTGCCTGGAGTTTCAGGGACTATGGCTACGCCTTC.

The V and J genes are TRBV5-1 and TRBJ2-5; 8 nucleotides match TRBD1. There are 16 residues in the CDR3. CDR1 and CDR2 from the germline V gene are SGHRS and YFSETQ. The junction had 12 bases not matched to a gene; V was cut back by 4 bases and J by 4 bases. The CDR3 DNA reads as TGCGCCAGCAGCAAAACCGGGACAGGTGAGGGAGAGACCCAGTACTTC. Its protein product is CASSKTGTGEGETQYF.

V usage is TRBV7-3 and J usage is TRBJ2-1, with D perhaps TRBD1 (6 bases). This CDR3 is built from 15 residues. CDR1 is SGHTA and CDR2 is FQGTGA in the germline V gene. Trimming took 3 bases from V and 0 from J, leaving 9 bases between them. In DNA, the CDR3 is TGTGCCAGCAGCTTTACAGGGAGCTCCTACAATGAGCAGTTCTTC. Translating gives CASSFTGSSYNEQFF.

The rearrangement uses TRBV5-1 and TRBJ1-1, with TRBD1 identical over 7 bases. The V segment lost 7 bases and the J segment 1 base; nucleotides outside the gene matches: 4. The length of the CDR3 is 13 residues. The germline gives CDR1 SGHRS, CDR2 YFSETQ. The CDR3 spells CASRDRWNTEAFF. The CDR3 DNA reads TGCGCCAGCCGGGACAGATGGAACACTGAAGCTTTCTTT. The complete variable domain, with remaining parts taken from reference TRBV5-1 and TRBJ1-1, reads KAGVTQTPRYLIKTRGQQVTLSCSPISGHRSVSWYQQTPGQGLQFLFEYFSETQRNKGNFPGRFSGRQFSNSRSEMNVSTLELGDSALYLCASRDRWNTEAFFGQGTRLTVV.

This chain's CDR3 is CASSPRDKADTEAFF. The CDR3 bases are TGTGCCAGCAGCCCCCGGGACAAGGCGGACACTGAAGCTTTCTTT. The chain has TRBV7-9 and TRBJ1-1, with D maybe TRBD1 (6 bases). The CDR3 runs to 15 residues. CDR1 is SEHNR, CDR2 FQNEAQ, per germline (reference sequence). The V and J ends lost 5 bases and 3 bases respectively, with 16 bases between them.

The genes are TRBV5-1 and TRBJ1-1; D perhaps matches TRBD1 (5 bases). The germline gives CDR1 SGHRS, CDR2 YFSETQ. Trimming stripped 4 bases from V and 6 bases from J, with 13 bases between. The CDR3 totals 13 residues. The CDR3 region is CASSRDWEAEAFF. The CDR3 DNA sequence: TGCGCCAGCAGCAGGGACTGGGAAGCTGAAGCTTTCTTT.

In its sample, this clone was seen a few times. Additional DNA sequences in this sample encode the identical CDR3. The V call is TRBV6-5, the J call TRBJ1-6; a possible D gene is TRBD1 (6 bases). This CDR3 has 16 amino acids. V gave up 2 bases and J gave up 7 bases, with 15 bases separating them. The germline gives CDR1 MNHEY, CDR2 SVGAGI. The DNA of the CDR3 is TGTGCCAGCAGTTACCTCAGGGGCAGGGGCAATTCACCCCTCCACTTT. As protein: CASSYLRGRGNSPLHF.